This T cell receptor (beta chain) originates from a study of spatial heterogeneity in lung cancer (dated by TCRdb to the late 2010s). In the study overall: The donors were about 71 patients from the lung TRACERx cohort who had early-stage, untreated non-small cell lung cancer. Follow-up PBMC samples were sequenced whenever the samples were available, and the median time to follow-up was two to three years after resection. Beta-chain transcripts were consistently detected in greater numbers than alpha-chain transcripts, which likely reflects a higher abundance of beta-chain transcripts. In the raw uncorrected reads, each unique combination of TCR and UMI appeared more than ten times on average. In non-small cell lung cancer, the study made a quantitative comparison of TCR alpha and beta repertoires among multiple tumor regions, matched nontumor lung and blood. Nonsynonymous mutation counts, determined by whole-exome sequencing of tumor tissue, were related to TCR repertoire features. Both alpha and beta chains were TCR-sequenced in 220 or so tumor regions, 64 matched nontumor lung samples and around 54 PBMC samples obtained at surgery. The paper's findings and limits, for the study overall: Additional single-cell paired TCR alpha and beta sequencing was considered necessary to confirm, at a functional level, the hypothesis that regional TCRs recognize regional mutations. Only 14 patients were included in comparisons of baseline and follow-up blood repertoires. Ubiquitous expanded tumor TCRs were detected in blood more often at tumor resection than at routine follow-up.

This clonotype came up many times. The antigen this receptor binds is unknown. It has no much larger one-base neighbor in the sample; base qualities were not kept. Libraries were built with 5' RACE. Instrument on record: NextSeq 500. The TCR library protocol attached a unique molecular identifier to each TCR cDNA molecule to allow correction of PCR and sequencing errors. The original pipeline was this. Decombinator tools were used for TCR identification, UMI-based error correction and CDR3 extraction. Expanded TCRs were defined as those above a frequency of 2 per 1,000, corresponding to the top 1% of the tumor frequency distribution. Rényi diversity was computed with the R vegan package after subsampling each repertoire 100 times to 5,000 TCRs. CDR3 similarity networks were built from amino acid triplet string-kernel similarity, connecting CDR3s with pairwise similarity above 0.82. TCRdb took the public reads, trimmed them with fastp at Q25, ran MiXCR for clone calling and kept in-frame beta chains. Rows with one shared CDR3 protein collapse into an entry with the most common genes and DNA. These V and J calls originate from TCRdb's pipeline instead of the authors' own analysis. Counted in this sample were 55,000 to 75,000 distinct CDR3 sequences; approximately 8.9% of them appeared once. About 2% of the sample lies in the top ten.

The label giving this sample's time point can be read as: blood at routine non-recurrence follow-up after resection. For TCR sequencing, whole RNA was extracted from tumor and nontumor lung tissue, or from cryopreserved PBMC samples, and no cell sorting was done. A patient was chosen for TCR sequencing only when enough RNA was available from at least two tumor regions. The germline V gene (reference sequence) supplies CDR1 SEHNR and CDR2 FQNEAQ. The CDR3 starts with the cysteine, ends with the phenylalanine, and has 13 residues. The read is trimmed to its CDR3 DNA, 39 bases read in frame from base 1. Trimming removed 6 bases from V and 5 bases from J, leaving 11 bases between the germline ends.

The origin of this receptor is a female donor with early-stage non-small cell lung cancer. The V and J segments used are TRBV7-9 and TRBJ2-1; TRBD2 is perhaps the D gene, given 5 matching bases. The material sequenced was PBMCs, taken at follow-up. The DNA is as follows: TGTGCCAGCAGTCTTACTAGTGACAATGAGCAGTTCTTC. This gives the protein CASSLTSDNEQFF.